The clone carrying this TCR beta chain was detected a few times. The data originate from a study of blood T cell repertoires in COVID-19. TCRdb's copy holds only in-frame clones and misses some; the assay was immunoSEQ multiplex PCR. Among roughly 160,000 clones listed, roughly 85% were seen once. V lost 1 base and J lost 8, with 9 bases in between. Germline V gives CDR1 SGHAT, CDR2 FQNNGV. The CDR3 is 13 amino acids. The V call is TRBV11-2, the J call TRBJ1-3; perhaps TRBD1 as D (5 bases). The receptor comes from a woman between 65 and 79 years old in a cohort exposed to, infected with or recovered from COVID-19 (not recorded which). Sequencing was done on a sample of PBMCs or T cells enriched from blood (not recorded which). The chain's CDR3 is CASSLGQGYTIYF. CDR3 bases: TGTGCCAGCAGCTTAGGGCAGGGATACACCATATATTTT.